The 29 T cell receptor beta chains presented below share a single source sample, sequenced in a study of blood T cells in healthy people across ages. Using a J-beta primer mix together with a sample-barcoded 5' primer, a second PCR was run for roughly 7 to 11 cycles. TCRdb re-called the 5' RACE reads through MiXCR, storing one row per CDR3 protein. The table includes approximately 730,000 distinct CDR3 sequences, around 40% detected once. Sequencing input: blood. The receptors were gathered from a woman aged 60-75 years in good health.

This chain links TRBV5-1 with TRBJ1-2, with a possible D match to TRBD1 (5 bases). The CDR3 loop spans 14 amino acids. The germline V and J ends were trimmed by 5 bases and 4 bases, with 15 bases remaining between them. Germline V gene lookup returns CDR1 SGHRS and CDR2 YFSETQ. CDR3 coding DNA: TGCGCCAGCAGTATTGACAGAACTTCCTATGGCTACACCTTC. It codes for CASSIDRTSYGYTF.

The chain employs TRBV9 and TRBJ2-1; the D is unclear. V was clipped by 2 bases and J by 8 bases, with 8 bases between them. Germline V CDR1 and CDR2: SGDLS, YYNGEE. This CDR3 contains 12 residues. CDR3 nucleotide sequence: TGTGCCAGCAGCGTGGTGTTCTATGAGCAGTTCTTC. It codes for CASSVVFYEQFF. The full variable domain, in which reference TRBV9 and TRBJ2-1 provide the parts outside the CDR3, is DSGVTQTPKHLITATGQRVTLRCSPRSGDLSVYWYQQSLDQGLQFLIQYYNGEERAKGNILERFSAQQFPDLHSELNLSSLELGDSALYFCASSVVFYEQFFGPGTRLTVL.

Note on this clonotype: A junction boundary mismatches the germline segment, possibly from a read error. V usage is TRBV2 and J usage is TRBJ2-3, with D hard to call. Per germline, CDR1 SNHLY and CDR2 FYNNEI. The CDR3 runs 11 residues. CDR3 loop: CVSSVTDTQYF. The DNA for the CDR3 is TGTGTCAGCAGTGTAACAGATACGCAGTATTTT.

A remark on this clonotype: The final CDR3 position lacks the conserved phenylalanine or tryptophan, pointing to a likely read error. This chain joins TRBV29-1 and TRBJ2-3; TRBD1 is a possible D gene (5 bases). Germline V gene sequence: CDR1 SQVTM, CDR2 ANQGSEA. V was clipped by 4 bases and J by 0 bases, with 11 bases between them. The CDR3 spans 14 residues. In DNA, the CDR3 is TGCAGCGTTGTAACCAGGGTTAGCACAGATACGCAGTATTCT. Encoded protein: CSVVTRVSTDTQYS.

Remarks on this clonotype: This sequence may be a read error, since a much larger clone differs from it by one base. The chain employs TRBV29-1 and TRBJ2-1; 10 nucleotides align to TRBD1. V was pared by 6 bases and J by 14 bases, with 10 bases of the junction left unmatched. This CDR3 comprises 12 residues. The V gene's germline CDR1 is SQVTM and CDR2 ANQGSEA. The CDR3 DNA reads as TGCAGCGTGGACTCGACAGGGGGCGCAAAGTTCTTC. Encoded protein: CSVDSTGGAKFF.

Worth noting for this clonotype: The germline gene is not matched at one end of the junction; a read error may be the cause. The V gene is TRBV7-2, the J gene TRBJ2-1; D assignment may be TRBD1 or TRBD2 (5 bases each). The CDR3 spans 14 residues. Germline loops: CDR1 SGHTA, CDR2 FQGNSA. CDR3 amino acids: CASSLAAGNAEQFF. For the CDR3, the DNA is TGTGCCAGCAGCCTAGCTGCAGGGAATGCTGAGCAGTTCTTC.

The CDR3 is CASRPTGGALNGYTF. The CDR3 DNA reads as TGTGCCAGCAGGCCTACTGGAGGGGCCCTCAATGGCTACACCTTC. J is TRBJ1-2 and V is TRBV27; D is possibly TRBD1 (5 bases). Germline values: CDR1 MNHEY, CDR2 SMNVEV (reference sequence). The CDR3 loop spans 15 amino acids. V was trimmed by 6 bases and J by 6 bases, leaving 20 bases between them.

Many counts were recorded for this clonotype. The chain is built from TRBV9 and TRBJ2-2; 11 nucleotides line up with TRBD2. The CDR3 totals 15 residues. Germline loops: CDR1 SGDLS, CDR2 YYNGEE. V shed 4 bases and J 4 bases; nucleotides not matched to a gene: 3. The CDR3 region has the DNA TGTGCCAGCAGCCCAGGACTAGCGGGCACCGGGGAGCTGTTTTTT. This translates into CASSPGLAGTGELFF.

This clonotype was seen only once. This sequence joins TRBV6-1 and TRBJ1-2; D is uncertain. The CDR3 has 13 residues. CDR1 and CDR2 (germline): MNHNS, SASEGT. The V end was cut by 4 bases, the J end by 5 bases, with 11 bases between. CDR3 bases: TGTGCCAGCAGTGGAGCGCCGGGGTATGGCTACACCTTC. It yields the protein CASSGAPGYGYTF.

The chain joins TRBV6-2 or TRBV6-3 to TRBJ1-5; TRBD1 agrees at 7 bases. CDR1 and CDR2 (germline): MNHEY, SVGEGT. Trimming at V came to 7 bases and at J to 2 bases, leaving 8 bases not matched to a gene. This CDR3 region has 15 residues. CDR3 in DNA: TGTGCCAGCAATCCAGAGGGGGCTGGCAATCAGCCCCAGCATTTT. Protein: CASNPEGAGNQPQHF.

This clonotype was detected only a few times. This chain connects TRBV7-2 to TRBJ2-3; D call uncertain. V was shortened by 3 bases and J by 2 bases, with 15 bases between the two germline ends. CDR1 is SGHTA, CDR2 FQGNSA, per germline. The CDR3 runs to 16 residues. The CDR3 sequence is CASSLTTEAPTDTQYF. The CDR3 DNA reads TGTGCCAGCAGCTTGACGACTGAAGCCCCCACAGATACGCAGTATTTT.

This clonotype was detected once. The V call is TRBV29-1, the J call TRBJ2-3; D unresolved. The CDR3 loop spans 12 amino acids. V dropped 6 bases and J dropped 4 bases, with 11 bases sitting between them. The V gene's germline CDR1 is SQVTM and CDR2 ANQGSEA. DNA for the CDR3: TGCAGCGTGCAGTATATCGCAGATACGCAGTATTTT. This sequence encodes CSVQYIADTQYF.

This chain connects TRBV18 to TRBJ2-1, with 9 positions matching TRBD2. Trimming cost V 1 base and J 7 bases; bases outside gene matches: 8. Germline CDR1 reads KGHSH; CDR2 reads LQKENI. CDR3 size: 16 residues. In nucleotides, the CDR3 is TGTGCCAGCTCACCACGAAAGGCTAGCGGGGATAATGAGCAGTTCTTC. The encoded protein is CASSPRKASGDNEQFF.

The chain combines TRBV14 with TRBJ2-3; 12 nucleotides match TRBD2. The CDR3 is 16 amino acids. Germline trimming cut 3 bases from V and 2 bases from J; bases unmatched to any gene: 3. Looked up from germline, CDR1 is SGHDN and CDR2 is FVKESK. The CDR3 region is CASSHRLAGATDTQYF. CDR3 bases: TGTGCCAGCAGCCATAGACTAGCGGGGGCCACAGATACGCAGTATTTT. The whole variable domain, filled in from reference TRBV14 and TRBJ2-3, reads EAGVTQFPSHSVIEKGQTVTLRCDPISGHDNLYWYRRVMGKEIKFLLHFVKESKQDESGMPNNRFLAERTGGTYSTLKVQPAELEDSGVYFCASSHRLAGATDTQYFGPGTRLTVL.

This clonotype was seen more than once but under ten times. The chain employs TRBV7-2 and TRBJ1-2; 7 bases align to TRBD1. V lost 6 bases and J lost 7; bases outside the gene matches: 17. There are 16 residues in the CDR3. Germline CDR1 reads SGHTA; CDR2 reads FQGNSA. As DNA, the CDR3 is TGTGCCAGCAGTGAAGGGGGCCAGGGGTTCGGTTCTGGCTACACCTTC. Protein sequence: CASSEGGQGFGSGYTF.

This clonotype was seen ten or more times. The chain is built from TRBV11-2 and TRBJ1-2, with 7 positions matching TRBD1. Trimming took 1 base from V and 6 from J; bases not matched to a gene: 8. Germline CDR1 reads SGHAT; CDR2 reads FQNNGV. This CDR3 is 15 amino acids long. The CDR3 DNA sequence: TGTGCCAGCAGCTTAGGGGGACAGTTGATCCATGGCTACACCTTC. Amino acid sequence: CASSLGGQLIHGYTF.

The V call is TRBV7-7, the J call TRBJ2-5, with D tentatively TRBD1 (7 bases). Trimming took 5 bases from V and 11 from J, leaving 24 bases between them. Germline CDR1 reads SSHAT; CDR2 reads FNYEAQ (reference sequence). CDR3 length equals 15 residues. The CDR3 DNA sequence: TGTGCCAGCAGCCCTGGGGCGGAGGGGGCATGGGAGCAGTACTTC. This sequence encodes CASSPGAEGAWEQYF.

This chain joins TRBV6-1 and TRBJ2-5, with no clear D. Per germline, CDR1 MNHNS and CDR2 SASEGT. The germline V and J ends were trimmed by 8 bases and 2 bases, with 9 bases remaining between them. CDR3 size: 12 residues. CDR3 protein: CASGELQETQYF. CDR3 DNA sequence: TGTGCCAGCGGCGAGTTACAAGAGACCCAGTACTTC.

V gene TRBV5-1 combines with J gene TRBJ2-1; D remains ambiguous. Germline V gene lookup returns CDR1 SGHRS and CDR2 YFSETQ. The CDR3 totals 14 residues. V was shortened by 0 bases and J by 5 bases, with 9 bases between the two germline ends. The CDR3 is CASSLASYHNEQFF. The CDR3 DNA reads TGCGCCAGCAGCTTGGCCAGCTACCACAATGAGCAGTTCTTC. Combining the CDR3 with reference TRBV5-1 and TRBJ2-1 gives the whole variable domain KAGVTQTPRYLIKTRGQQVTLSCSPISGHRSVSWYQQTPGQGLQFLFEYFSETQRNKGNFPGRFSGRQFSNSRSEMNVSTLELGDSALYLCASSLASYHNEQFFGPGTRLTVL.

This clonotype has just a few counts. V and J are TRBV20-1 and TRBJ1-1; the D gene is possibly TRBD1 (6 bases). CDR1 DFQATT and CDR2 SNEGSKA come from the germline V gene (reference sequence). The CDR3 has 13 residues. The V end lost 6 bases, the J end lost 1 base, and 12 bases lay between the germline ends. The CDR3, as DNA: TGCAGTGCCAACCGGGACAAGAACACTGAAGCTTTCTTT. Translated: CSANRDKNTEAFF.

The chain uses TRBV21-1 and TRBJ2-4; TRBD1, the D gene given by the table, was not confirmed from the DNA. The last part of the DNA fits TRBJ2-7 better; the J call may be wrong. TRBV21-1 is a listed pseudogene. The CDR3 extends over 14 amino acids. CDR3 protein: CATYIRDKIYEQYF. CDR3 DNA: TGTGCCACCTATATCCGGGACAAAATCTACGAGCAGTACTTC.

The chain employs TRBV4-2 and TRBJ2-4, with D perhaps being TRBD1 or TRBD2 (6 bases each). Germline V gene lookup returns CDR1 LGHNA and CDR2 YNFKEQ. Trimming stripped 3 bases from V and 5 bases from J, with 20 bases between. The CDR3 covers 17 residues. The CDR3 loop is CASSQPRRRGVENIQYF. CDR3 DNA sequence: TGTGCCAGCAGCCAGCCTCGAAGGAGGGGGGTCGAAAACATTCAGTACTTC.

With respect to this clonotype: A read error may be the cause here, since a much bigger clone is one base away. DNA of the CDR3: TGCGCCAGCAGCGGGGGGGGGAACAATGAGCAGTACTTC. Its protein product is CASSGGGNNEQYF. The chain employs TRBV5-1 and TRBJ2-5; 7 bases agree with TRBD2. The V segment lost 4 bases and the J segment 11 bases; nucleotides outside the gene matches: 11. Per germline, CDR1 SGHRS and CDR2 YFSETQ. The CDR3 has 13 amino acids.

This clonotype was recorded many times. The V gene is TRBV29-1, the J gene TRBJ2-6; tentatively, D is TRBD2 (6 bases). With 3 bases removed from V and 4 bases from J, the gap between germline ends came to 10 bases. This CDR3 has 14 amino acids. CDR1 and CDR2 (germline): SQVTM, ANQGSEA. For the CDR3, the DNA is TGCAGCGTTGATGGGGGGACCGGGGCCAACGTCCTGACTTTC. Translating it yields CSVDGGTGANVLTF.

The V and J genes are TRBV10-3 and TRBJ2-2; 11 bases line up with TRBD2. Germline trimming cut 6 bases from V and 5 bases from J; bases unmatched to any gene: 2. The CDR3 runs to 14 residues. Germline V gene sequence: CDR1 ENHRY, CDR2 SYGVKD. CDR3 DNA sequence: TGTGCCATCAGGGGGACTAGCGGAACCGGGGAGCTGTTTTTT. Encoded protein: CAIRGTSGTGELFF.

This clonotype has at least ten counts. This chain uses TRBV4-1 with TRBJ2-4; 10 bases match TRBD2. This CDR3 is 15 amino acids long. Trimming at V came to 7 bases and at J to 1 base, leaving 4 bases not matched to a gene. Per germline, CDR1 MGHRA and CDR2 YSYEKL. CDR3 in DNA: TGCGCCAGCACCGAGACTAGCGGGGCCAAAAACATTCAGTACTTC. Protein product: CASTETSGAKNIQYF.

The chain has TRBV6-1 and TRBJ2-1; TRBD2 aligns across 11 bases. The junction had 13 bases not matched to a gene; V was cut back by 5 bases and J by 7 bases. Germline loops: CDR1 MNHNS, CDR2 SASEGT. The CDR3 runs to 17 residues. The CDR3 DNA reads TGTGCCAGCAGTCATCTTCTAGCGGGGGGTAACAGTAATGAGCAGTTCTTC. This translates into CASSHLLAGGNSNEQFF.

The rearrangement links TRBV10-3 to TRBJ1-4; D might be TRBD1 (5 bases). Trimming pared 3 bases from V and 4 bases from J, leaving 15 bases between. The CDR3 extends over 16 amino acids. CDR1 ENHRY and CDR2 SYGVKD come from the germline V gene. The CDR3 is CAISDGQGGFNEKLFF. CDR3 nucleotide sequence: TGTGCCATCAGTGATGGGCAGGGAGGGTTTAATGAAAAACTGTTTTTT.

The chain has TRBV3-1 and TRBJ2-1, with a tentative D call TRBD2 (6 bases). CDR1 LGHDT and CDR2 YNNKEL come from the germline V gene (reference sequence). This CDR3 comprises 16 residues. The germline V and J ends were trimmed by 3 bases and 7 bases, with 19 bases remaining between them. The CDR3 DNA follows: TGTGCCAGCAGCCACACCGGGACTTCAACGTTAAATGAGCAGTTCTTC. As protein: CASSHTGTSTLNEQFF.